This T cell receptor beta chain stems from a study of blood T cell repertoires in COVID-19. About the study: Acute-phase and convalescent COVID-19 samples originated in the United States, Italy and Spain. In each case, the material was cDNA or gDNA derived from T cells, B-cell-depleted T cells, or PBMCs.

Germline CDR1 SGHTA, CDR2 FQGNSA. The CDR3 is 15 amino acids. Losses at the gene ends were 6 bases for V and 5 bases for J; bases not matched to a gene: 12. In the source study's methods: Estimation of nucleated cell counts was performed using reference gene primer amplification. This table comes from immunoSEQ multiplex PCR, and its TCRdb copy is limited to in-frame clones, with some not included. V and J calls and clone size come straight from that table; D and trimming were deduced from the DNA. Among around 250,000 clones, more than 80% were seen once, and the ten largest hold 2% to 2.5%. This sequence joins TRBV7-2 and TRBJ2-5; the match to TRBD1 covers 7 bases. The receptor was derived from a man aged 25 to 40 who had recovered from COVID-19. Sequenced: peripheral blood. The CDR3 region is CASSLGGAMEETQYF. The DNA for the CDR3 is TGTGCCAGCAGTCTAGGGGGCGCGATGGAGGAGACCCAGTACTTC.